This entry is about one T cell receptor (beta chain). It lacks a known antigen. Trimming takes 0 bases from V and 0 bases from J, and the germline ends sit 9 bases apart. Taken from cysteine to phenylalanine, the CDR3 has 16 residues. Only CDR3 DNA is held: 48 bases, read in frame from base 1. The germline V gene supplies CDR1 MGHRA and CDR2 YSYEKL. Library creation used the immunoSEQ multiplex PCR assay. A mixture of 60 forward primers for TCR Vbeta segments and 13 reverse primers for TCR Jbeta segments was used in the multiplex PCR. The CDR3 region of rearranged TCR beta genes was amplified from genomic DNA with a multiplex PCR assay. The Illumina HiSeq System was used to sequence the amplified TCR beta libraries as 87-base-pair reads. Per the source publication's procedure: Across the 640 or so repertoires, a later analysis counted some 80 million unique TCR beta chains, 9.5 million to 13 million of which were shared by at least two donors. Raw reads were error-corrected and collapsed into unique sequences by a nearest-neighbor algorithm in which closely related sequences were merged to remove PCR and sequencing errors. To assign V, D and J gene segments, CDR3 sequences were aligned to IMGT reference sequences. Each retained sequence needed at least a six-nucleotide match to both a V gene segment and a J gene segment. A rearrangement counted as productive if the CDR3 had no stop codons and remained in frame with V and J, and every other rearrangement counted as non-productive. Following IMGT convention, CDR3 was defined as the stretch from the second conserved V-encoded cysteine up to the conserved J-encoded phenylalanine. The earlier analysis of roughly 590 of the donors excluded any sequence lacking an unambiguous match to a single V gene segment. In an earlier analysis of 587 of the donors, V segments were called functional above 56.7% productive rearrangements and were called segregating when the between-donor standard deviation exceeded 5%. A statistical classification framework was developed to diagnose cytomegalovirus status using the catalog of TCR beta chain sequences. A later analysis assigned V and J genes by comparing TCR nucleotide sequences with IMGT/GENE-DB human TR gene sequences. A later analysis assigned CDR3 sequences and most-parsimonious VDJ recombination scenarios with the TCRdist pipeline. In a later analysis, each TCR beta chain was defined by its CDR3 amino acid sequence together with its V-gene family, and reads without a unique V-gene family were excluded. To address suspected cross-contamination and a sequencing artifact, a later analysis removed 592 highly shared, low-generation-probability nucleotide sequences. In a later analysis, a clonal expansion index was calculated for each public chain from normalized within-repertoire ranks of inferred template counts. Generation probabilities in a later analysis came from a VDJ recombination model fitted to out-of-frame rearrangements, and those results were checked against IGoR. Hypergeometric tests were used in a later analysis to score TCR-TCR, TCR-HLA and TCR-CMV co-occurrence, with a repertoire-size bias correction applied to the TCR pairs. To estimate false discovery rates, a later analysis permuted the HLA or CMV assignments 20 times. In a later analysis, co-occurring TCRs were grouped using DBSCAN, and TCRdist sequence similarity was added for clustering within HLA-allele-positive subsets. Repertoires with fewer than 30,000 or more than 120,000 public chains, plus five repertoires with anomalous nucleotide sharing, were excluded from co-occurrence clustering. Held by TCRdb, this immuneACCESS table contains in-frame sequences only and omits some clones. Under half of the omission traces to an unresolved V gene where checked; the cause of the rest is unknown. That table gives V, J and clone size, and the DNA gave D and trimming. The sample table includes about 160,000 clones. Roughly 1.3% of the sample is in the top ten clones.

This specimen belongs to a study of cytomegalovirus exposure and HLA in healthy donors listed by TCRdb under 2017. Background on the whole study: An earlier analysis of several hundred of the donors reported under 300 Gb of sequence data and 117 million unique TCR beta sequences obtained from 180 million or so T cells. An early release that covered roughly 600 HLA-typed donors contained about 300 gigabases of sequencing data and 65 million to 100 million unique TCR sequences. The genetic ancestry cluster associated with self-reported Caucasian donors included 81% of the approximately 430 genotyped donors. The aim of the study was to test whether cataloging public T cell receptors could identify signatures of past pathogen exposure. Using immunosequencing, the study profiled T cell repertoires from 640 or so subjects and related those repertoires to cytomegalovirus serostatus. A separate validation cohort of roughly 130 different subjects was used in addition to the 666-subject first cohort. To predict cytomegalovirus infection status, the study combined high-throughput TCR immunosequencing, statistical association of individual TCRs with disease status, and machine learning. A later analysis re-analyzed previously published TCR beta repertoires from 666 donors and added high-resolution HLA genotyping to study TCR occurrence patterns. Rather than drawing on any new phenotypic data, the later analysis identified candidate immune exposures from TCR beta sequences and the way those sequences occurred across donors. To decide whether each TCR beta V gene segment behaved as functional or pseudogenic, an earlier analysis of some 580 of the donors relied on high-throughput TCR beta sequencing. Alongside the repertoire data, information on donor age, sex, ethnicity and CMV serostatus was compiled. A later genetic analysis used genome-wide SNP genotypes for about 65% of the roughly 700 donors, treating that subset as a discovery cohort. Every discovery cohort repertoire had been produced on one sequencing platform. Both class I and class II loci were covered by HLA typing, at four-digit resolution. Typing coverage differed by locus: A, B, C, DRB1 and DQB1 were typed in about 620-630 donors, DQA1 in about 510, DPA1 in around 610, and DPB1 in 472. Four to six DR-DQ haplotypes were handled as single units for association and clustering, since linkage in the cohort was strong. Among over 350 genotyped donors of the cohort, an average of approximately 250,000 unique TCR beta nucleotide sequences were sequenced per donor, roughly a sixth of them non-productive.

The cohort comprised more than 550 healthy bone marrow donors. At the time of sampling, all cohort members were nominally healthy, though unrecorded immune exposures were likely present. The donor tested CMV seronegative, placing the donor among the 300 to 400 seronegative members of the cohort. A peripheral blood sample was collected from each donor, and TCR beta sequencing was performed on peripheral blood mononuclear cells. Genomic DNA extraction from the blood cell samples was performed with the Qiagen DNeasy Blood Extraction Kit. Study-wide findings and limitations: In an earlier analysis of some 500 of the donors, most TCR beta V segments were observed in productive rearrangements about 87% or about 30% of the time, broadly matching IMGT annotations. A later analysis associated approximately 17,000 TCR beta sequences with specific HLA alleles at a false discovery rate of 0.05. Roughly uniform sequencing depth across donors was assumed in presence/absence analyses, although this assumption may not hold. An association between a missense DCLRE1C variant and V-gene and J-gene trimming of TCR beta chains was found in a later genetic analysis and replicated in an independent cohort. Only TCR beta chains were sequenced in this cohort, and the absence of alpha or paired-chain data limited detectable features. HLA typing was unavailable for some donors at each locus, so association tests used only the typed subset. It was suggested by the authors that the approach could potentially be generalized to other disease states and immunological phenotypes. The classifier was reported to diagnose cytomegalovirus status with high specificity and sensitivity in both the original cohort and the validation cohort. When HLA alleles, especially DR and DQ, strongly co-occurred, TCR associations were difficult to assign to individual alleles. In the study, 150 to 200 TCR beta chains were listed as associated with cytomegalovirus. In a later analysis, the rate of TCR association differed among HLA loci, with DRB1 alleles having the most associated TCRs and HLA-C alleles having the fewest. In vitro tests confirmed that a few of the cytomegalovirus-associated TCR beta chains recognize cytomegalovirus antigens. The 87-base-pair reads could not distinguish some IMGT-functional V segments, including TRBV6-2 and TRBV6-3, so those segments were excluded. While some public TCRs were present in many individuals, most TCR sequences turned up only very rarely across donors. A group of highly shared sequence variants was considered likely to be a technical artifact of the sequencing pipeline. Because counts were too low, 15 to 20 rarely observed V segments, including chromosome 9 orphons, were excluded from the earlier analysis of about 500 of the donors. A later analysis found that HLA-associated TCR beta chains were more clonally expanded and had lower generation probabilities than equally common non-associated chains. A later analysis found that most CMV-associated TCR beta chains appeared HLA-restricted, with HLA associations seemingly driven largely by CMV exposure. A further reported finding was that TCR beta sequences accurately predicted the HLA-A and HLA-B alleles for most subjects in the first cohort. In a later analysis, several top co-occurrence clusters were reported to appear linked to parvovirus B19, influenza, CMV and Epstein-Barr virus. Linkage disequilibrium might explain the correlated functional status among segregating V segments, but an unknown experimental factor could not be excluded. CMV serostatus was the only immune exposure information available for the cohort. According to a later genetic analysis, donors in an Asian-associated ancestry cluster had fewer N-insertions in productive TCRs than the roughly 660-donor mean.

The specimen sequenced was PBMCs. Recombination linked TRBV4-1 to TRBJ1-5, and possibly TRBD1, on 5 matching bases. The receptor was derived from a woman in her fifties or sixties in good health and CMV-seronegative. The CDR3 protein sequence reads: CASSQDRAYSNQPQHF. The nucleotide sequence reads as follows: TGCGCCAGCAGCCAAGACAGGGCGTATAGCAATCAGCCCCAGCATTTT.